Here is one T cell receptor beta chain with its context. The antigen is unknown. V lost 4 bases, J lost 6 bases, and 8 bases stayed unmatched. This CDR3 is 15 amino acids long. CDR1 and CDR2 from the germline V gene are SGHNT and YYREEE (reference sequence). The sample is drawn from a study of CD8+ T cells in alopecia areata. At the level of the study: Tofacitinib therapy took 6 to 18 months; 6 months off drug came after. Findings and caveats of the study: Tofacitinib significantly decreased scalp clonality and expanded CD8+ clones among top 100.

The treatment denotes: oral pan-JAK inhibitor, 5-10 mg twice daily. Alopecia areata patients provided lesional scalp punch biopsies and peripheral blood, both collected for the study. Sequencing templates came from extracted RNA that was reverse transcribed into cDNA. The data were produced by immunoSEQ multiplex PCR, yet TCRdb's version contains in-frame clones alone and is incomplete. The repertoire holds roughly 280,000 clones, 60% seen once, with 0.93% in the top ten. Here the sequenced sample was CD4+ T cells sorted from blood, taken at week 52, from a patient treated with tofacitinib. The TCR originated in a human donor with alopecia areata. This chain uses TRBV5-4 with TRBJ2-1; 9 positions agree with TRBD1. The DNA of the CDR3 is TGTGCCAGCAGCGGGACAGGGAAAGGGGCCAATGAGCAGTTCTTC. Translating gives CASSGTGKGANEQFF.